This entry lists 23 T cell receptor beta chains sequenced from one sample in a study of shared clonotypes between healthy human individuals. Clones were sequenced by immunoSEQ multiplex PCR, and TCRdb holds only the in-frame ones, with some missing. The table lists about 1.1 million clones, about four fifths of them singletons, with 0.52% in the top ten. Sequenced: memory CD4+ T cells from PBMCs. Regarding subset: CD45RA-negative fraction. The receptors derive from a man younger than 35 in good health. Some clones in this sample may be carry-over from other donors' samples.

The chain recombines TRBV14 with TRBJ2-5; no clear D gene. Between the trimmed V and J ends, which lost 0 bases and 6 bases, there was a span of 8 bases. Looked up from germline, CDR1 is SGHDN and CDR2 is FVKESK. CDR3 length equals 13 residues. The CDR3 DNA sequence: TGTGCCAGCAGCCAAGAAGTACGGCAGACCCAGTACTTC. Encoded protein: CASSQEVRQTQYF.

The chain is built from TRBV15 and TRBJ2-5; a possible D gene is TRBD2 (6 bases). The CDR3 loop spans 14 amino acids. Looked up from germline, CDR1 is LNHNV and CDR2 is YYDKDF (reference sequence). Trimming took off 7 bases at V and 4 bases at J, with 16 bases between the two ends. CDR3 nucleotide sequence: TGTGCCACCACCCGGGGGAGCCGGCCAGAGACCCAGTACTTC. Amino acids: CATTRGSRPETQYF.

The CDR3 here is CASSDMDQETQYF. The CDR3 DNA follows: TGTGCCAGTAGCGATATGGACCAAGAGACCCAGTACTTC. The chain joins TRBV19 to TRBJ2-5, with D uncertain. This CDR3 region has 13 residues. V gave up 6 bases and J gave up 0 bases, with 8 bases separating them. Germline V gene sequence: CDR1 LNHDA, CDR2 SQIVND (reference sequence). Combining the CDR3 with reference TRBV19 and TRBJ2-5 gives the whole variable domain DGGITQSPKYLFRKEGQNVTLSCEQNLNHDAMYWYRQDPGQGLRLIYYSQIVNDFQKGDIAEGYSVSREKKESFPLTVTSAQKNPTAFYLCASSDMDQETQYFGPGTRLLVL.

A single count supports this clone. V is TRBV30 and J is TRBJ1-6, with D perhaps matching TRBD1 (5 bases). Germline V lookup: CDR1 GTSNPN, CDR2 SVGIG (reference sequence). The CDR3 covers 18 residues. V was clipped by 2 bases and J by 4 bases, with 21 bases between them. This CDR3 reads CAWSPNPRGSGYNSPLHF. CDR3 DNA: TGTGCCTGGAGTCCTAACCCCCGGGGGAGCGGATATAATTCACCCCTCCACTTT.

Details on this clone: Additional DNA sequences in this sample encode the identical CDR3. V is TRBV5-5 and J is TRBJ2-6, with a possible D match to TRBD1 (6 bases). V was trimmed by 2 bases and J by 4 bases, leaving 10 bases between them. The CDR3 runs 15 residues. Germline assignment: CDR1 SGHKS and CDR2 YYEKEE (reference sequence). CDR3 protein: CASSLPGAGANVLTF. The CDR3 DNA sequence: TGTGCCAGCAGCTTACCAGGGGCCGGGGCCAACGTCCTGACTTTC.

This sequence joins TRBV28 and TRBJ1-4; D is undetermined. Germline CDR1 is MDHEN and CDR2 is SYDVKM. There are 15 residues in the CDR3. The V gene lost 4 bases and the J gene lost 1 base, with 10 bases spanning the gap. As DNA, the CDR3 is TGTGCCAGCAGTTGGGGAACACGAACTAATGAAAAACTGTTTTTT. As protein: CASSWGTRTNEKLFF.

The chain joins TRBV28 to TRBJ1-4; weak D call: TRBD1 (5 bases). V gave up 6 bases and J gave up 9 bases, with 20 bases separating them. CDR3 length: 15 residues. Germline CDR1 is MDHEN and CDR2 is SYDVKM. CDR3 coding DNA: TGTGCCAGCAGGCAAGGGGAGGGGTTATCTAAAAAACTGTTTTTT. It specifies CASRQGEGLSKKLFF.

The chain is built from TRBV7-8 and TRBJ1-5; D gene ambiguous. Germline values: CDR1 SGHVS, CDR2 FQNEAQ. Trimming left V 2 bases short and J 5 bases short, with 4 bases between. This CDR3 is 12 amino acids long. The CDR3 spells CASSLLDQPQHF. CDR3 sequence (DNA): TGTGCCAGCAGCTTATTAGATCAGCCCCAGCATTTT.

V is TRBV27 and J is TRBJ2-1, with D possibly being TRBD2 (5 bases). Trimming removed 7 bases from V and 4 bases from J, with 17 bases in between. This CDR3 contains 15 residues. The germline CDR1 and CDR2 sequences are MNHEY and SMNVEV (reference sequence). The CDR3 nucleotides read TGTGCCAGCAAATATGGACTCGAAGTTTACAATGAGCAGTTCTTC. Its translation is CASKYGLEVYNEQFF.

The rearrangement joins TRBV5-6 to TRBJ1-2, with D tentatively TRBD1 (6 bases). CDR3 size: 15 residues. Germline assignment: CDR1 SGHDT and CDR2 YYEEEE. Trimming took off 4 bases at V and 5 bases at J, with 18 bases between the two ends. The CDR3 sequence is CASSRAQGLGYGYTF. The CDR3 coding sequence is TGTGCCAGCAGCCGAGCCCAGGGGCTAGGGTATGGCTACACCTTC.

The J gene is TRBJ1-3, the V gene TRBV6-5; 8 bases are a match to TRBD1. Per germline, CDR1 MNHEY and CDR2 SVGAGI. The CDR3 sequence is 14 residues long. V trimming: 5 bases; J trimming: 2 bases; junction bases outside the gene matches: 2. The CDR3 is CASSMTGAGNTIYF. CDR3 coding DNA: TGTGCCAGCAGTATGACAGGGGCTGGAAACACCATATATTTT.

This chain uses TRBV28 with TRBJ1-1; TRBD1 aligns across 7 bases. Germline CDR1 MDHEN, CDR2 SYDVKM. The V segment lost 6 bases and the J segment 7 bases; nucleotides outside the gene matches: 11. The CDR3 consists of 14 residues. CDR3 amino acids: CASRTTGRRDEAFF. DNA for the CDR3: TGTGCCAGCAGGACGACAGGGCGTAGGGATGAAGCTTTCTTT.

In this sample, this clone turned up a few times. The chain combines TRBV18 with TRBJ1-5; D gene unclear. The CDR3 covers 13 residues. Germline lookup yields CDR1 KGHSH and CDR2 LQKENI. Between the trimmed V and J ends, which lost 4 bases and 3 bases, there was a span of 7 bases. CDR3 bases: TGTGCCAGCTCACAGGACCTCAATCAGCCCCAGCATTTT. The encoded protein is CASSQDLNQPQHF.

The chain combines TRBV5-1 with TRBJ2-7; D is ambiguous. The V gene's germline CDR1 is SGHRS and CDR2 YFSETQ. The V and J ends lost 0 bases and 7 bases respectively, with 8 bases between them. CDR3 length: 12 residues. The CDR3 DNA is TGCGCCAGCAGCTTGGAGGCTCAGGAGCAGTACTTC. Translation gives CASSLEAQEQYF.

The chain joins TRBV27 to TRBJ2-5; either TRBD1 or TRBD2 may fit D (5 bases each). The CDR3 has 13 amino acids. The V and J ends lost 5 bases and 5 bases respectively, with 12 bases between them. The germline CDR1 and CDR2 sequences are MNHEY and SMNVEV (reference sequence). The CDR3 nucleotides are TGTGCCAGCAGTGAGGGGAATGAGGAGACCCAGTACTTC. Amino acid sequence: CASSEGNEETQYF.

J is TRBJ2-5 and V is TRBV7-2; possibly TRBD2 for D (5 bases). CDR3 size: 14 residues. Germline loops: CDR1 SGHTA, CDR2 FQGNSA. Deletions cut 3 bases from V and 1 base from J, with 9 bases between. This CDR3 is CASSFRAGQETQYF. CDR3 nucleotide sequence: TGTGCCAGCAGCTTTAGGGCGGGCCAAGAGACCCAGTACTTC.

Concerning this clone itself: Different DNA sequences within this sample yield the same CDR3. The V and J genes are TRBV30 and TRBJ1-5, with TRBD1 matching 8 bases. From germline, CDR1 is GTSNPN and CDR2 SVGIG (reference sequence). V shed 5 bases and J 4 bases; nucleotides not matched to a gene: 13. The CDR3 runs to 16 residues. The CDR3 DNA reads TGTGCCTGGGACGACAGGGGACTTTATAGTAATCAGCCCCAGCATTTT. Translation gives CAWDDRGLYSNQPQHF.

This clone was detected a few times. V usage is TRBV5-4 and J usage is TRBJ1-2; TRBD1 aligns across 12 bases. Germline values: CDR1 SGHNT, CDR2 YYREEE (reference sequence). This CDR3 region has 15 residues. With V trimmed by 2 bases and J by 6 bases, 5 bases remained unmatched. The CDR3 loop is CASSFWDRGRDGYTF. CDR3 in DNA: TGTGCCAGCAGCTTCTGGGACAGGGGGCGCGATGGCTACACCTTC. Based on the CDR3 plus reference TRBV5-4 and TRBJ1-2, the full variable domain is ETGVTQSPTHLIKTRGQQVTLRCSSQSGHNTVSWYQQALGQGPQFIFQYYREEENGRGNFPPRFSGLQFPNYSSELNVNALELDDSALYLCASSFWDRGRDGYTFGSGTRLTVV.

This clone was found many times. The chain combines TRBV7-8 with TRBJ1-2; no reliable D call. The V end lost 2 bases, the J end lost 3 bases, and 4 bases lay between the germline ends. In germline, CDR1 is SGHVS, CDR2 FQNEAQ. This CDR3 is built from 12 residues. This CDR3 reads CASSLWDYGYTF. The CDR3 DNA is TGTGCCAGCAGCTTATGGGACTATGGCTACACCTTC.

This clone was detected a few times. The chain employs TRBV27 and TRBJ1-5, with D perhaps matching TRBD1 (6 bases). Trimming left V 8 bases short and J 1 base short, with 12 bases between. CDR3 length: 14 amino acids. Germline V gives CDR1 MNHEY, CDR2 SMNVEV (reference sequence). CDR3 sequence: CASVPQGSNQPQHF. The CDR3 DNA reads as TGTGCCAGCGTCCCGCAGGGGAGCAATCAGCCCCAGCATTTT.

On this clone: Other DNA sequences within the sample encode an identical CDR3. The rearrangement links TRBV10-1 to TRBJ2-5, with D tentatively TRBD1 (6 bases). Germline V lookup: CDR1 WNHNN, CDR2 SYGVQD (reference sequence). The CDR3 sequence is 13 residues long. Between the trimmed V and J ends, which lost 5 bases and 2 bases, there was a span of 9 bases. The CDR3 DNA sequence: TGCGCCAGCAGTCGACAGGTTCAAGAGACCCAGTACTTC. Translation gives CASSRQVQETQYF.

The CDR3 DNA sequence: TGTGCCAGCAGTGTCCCGGGACGGAGATCCGGAAACACCATATATTTT. Residues: CASSVPGRRSGNTIYF. The chain uses TRBV28 and TRBJ1-3, with D tentatively TRBD1 (5 bases). Germline CDR1 is MDHEN and CDR2 is SYDVKM. With 5 bases removed from V and 4 bases from J, the gap between germline ends came to 18 bases. The CDR3 has 16 amino acids.

This chain connects TRBV5-1 to TRBJ2-1, with 12 nucleotides matching TRBD2. J gave up 9 bases and V 0 bases, and 4 bases lay outside the gene matches. The CDR3 extends over 15 amino acids. The germline V gene has CDR1 SGHRS and CDR2 YFSETQ. The CDR3 reads CASSLELAGGGEQFF. The DNA for the CDR3 is TGCGCCAGCAGCTTGGAACTAGCGGGAGGCGGTGAGCAGTTCTTC. Variable domain in full (rest from reference TRBV5-1 and TRBJ2-1): KAGVTQTPRYLIKTRGQQVTLSCSPISGHRSVSWYQQTPGQGLQFLFEYFSETQRNKGNFPGRFSGRQFSNSRSEMNVSTLELGDSALYLCASSLELAGGGEQFFGPGTRLTVL.